Each of the 24 T cell receptor beta chains below was sequenced from the same sample in a study of blood T cell repertoires in COVID-19. Assay: immunoSEQ multiplex PCR; the TCRdb copy retains only in-frame clones and omits some. In the table there are 300,000 to 400,000 clones, less than 90% of which are singletons. The sequenced material came from peripheral blood. These receptor sequences come from a woman aged 60 to 75 with COVID-19, enrolled during active disease.

The V gene is TRBV9, the J gene TRBJ2-2; a weak D match, TRBD2 (5 bases). Per germline, CDR1 SGDLS and CDR2 YYNGEE. Trimming removed 5 bases from V and 5 bases from J, with 13 bases in between. The CDR3 extends over 14 amino acids. DNA of the CDR3: TGTGCCAGCAGGGAGAGAGGGTGGACCGGGGAGCTGTTTTTT. As protein: CASRERGWTGELFF.

The V and J genes are TRBV19 and TRBJ2-1; the match to TRBD2 covers 9 bases. The CDR3 contains 14 residues. CDR1 is LNHDA and CDR2 is SQIVND in the germline V gene (reference sequence). J was trimmed by 6 bases and V by 0 bases; bases with no gene match: 0. As DNA, the CDR3 is TGTGCCAGTAGTATAGAGCGGGGGGGCAATGAGCAGTTCTTC. This codes for CASSIERGGNEQFF.

The chain combines TRBV7-3 with TRBJ1-2; 8 nucleotides match TRBD1. Germline CDR1 reads SGHTA; CDR2 reads FQGTGA. This CDR3 comprises 14 residues. With V trimmed by 0 bases and J by 7 bases, 4 bases remained unmatched. The CDR3 DNA reads TGTGCCAGCAGCTTAACCGCAGGGGGCTCTGGCTACACCTTC. Translation: CASSLTAGGSGYTF.

This chain links TRBV5-6 with TRBJ1-6; 9 bases map to TRBD1. V shed 2 bases and J 5 bases; nucleotides not matched to a gene: 2. The CDR3 extends over 15 amino acids. The V gene's germline CDR1 is SGHDT and CDR2 YYEEEE. The CDR3 protein is CASSLWDRDNSPLHF. CDR3 bases: TGTGCCAGCAGCTTATGGGACAGGGATAATTCACCCCTCCACTTT.

V usage is TRBV6-6 and J usage is TRBJ1-1; D possibly corresponds to TRBD1 (6 bases). V shed 0 bases and J shed 7 bases, with 12 bases lying between them. Germline V gene sequence: CDR1 MNHNY, CDR2 SVGAGI (reference sequence). The CDR3 is made up of 14 amino acids. As DNA, the CDR3 is TGTGCCAGCAGTTACTCCGGACAGACGAATGAAGCTTTCTTT. Residues: CASSYSGQTNEAFF.

The chain recombines TRBV6-4 with TRBJ1-3; the match to TRBD1 covers 9 bases. V lost 2 bases, J lost 6 bases, and 8 bases stayed unmatched. The CDR3 has 16 amino acids. From germline, CDR1 is MRHNA and CDR2 SNTAGT. CDR3 nucleotides: TGTGCCAGCAGTGACCTGGGACAGGGAATCGCAAACACCATATATTTT. This encodes CASSDLGQGIANTIYF.

The chain carries TRBV10-3 and TRBJ2-1, with 9 bases that match TRBD2. The J segment lost 15 bases and the V segment lost 7 bases, leaving 7 bases of the junction unmatched. The germline CDR1 and CDR2 sequences are ENHRY and SYGVKD. The CDR3 is 11 residues long. Here the CDR3 reads CAITIAGVGFF. CDR3 sequence (DNA): TGTGCCATCACCATAGCGGGGGTGGGGTTCTTC.

The chain recombines TRBV27 with TRBJ2-2; the D gene is possibly TRBD1 (6 bases). In germline, CDR1 is MNHEY, CDR2 SMNVEV (reference sequence). The CDR3 consists of 15 residues. Trimming cost V 2 bases and J 7 bases, with 14 bases left between them. Here the CDR3 reads CASSLQGQGNGELFF. CDR3 nucleotide sequence: TGTGCCAGCAGTTTACAGGGGCAGGGCAACGGGGAGCTGTTTTTT.

CDR3 sequence (DNA): TGTGCCAGCAGGCAAGGGGTTCGCGGCTACACCTTC. Its translation: CASRQGVRGYTF. This rearrangement joins TRBV12-3 or TRBV12-4 to TRBJ1-2; a possible D gene is TRBD1 (5 bases). The CDR3 is 12 residues long. Trimming took 6 bases from V and 8 from J, leaving 13 bases between them.

This chain uses TRBV7-9 with TRBJ1-6; tentatively, D is TRBD1 (6 bases). This CDR3 contains 15 residues. V lost 5 bases and J lost 7, with 15 bases in between. CDR1 and CDR2 (germline): SEHNR, FQNEAQ (reference sequence). CDR3: CASSIPDRNNSPLHF. For the CDR3, the DNA is TGTGCCAGCAGCATACCGGACAGAAACAATTCACCCCTCCACTTT.

The V gene is TRBV7-9, the J gene TRBJ2-3; 7 bases line up with TRBD2. This CDR3 has 17 amino acids. Germline V gene sequence: CDR1 SEHNR, CDR2 FQNEAQ (reference sequence). Trimming at V came to 5 bases and at J to 1 base, leaving 12 bases not matched to a gene. CDR3 DNA: TGTGCCAGCAGCCCCATTTCGGTCCTAGCGGGCACAGATACGCAGTATTTT. Residues: CASSPISVLAGTDTQYF.

V and J are TRBV24-1 and TRBJ2-3, with a tentative D call TRBD2 (6 bases). The CDR3 is 16 amino acids. In germline, CDR1 is KGHDR, CDR2 SFDVKD. Trimming removed 9 bases from V and 0 bases from J, with 18 bases in between. This CDR3 reads CATGMRRGFSTDTQYF. The CDR3 DNA reads TGTGCCACCGGAATGAGGCGGGGCTTCAGCACAGATACGCAGTATTTT.

The chain links TRBV4-2 to TRBJ2-3; tentative D call: TRBD2 (7 bases). This CDR3 has 16 residues. The V gene's germline CDR1 is LGHNA and CDR2 YNFKEQ. Trimming removed 0 bases at V and 5 bases at J, with 15 bases between. The CDR3 reads CASSQERGGAGDTQYF. In DNA, the CDR3 is TGTGCCAGCAGCCAAGAGAGGGGGGGGGCAGGAGATACGCAGTATTTT.

The chain uses TRBV27 and TRBJ2-7; TRBD2 matches 11 bases. This CDR3 is 18 amino acids long. V lost 5 bases and J lost 0; bases outside the gene matches: 12. CDR1 is MNHEY, CDR2 SMNVEV, per germline (reference sequence). The CDR3 nucleotides read TGTGCCAGCAGTCCCGTGACTAGCGGGGTCCTCTTCTCCTACGAGCAGTACTTC. This translates into CASSPVTSGVLFSYEQYF.

This rearrangement joins TRBV7-8 to TRBJ1-1; 12 positions match TRBD1. The CDR3 spans 15 residues. J was trimmed by 4 bases and V by 5 bases; bases with no gene match: 5. The germline V gene has CDR1 SGHVS and CDR2 FQNEAQ. CDR3 loop: CASSGGTGGVTEAFF. The CDR3 DNA follows: TGTGCCAGCAGCGGCGGGACAGGGGGCGTCACTGAAGCTTTCTTT.

V usage is TRBV4-1 and J usage is TRBJ1-3; D unclear. CDR1 and CDR2 from the germline V gene are MGHRA and YSYEKL. V was pared by 4 bases and J by 0 bases, with 7 bases between. This CDR3 has 14 amino acids. The CDR3 coding sequence is TGCGCCAGCAGCCTATTGTACTCTGGAAACACCATATATTTT. It encodes CASSLLYSGNTIYF.

The chain employs TRBV6-5 and TRBJ2-3; TRBD2 might be the D (6 bases). The CDR3 is 16 residues long. Germline V lookup: CDR1 MNHEY, CDR2 SVGAGI. Trimming left V 4 bases short and J 5 bases short, with 19 bases between. The chain's CDR3 is CASSSGLRDELDTQYF. The CDR3 coding sequence is TGTGCCAGCAGTTCGGGACTCCGGGACGAATTAGATACGCAGTATTTT.

The V and J genes are TRBV4-1 and TRBJ2-3; 11 bases fit TRBD2. From germline, CDR1 is MGHRA and CDR2 YSYEKL. The CDR3 runs 15 residues. The V and J ends lost 5 bases and 0 bases, in that order; junction bases with no gene match: 1. CDR3 amino acids: CASSGLAGSTDTQYF. Written as DNA, the CDR3 is TGCGCCAGCAGCGGACTAGCGGGTAGCACAGATACGCAGTATTTT.

As DNA, the CDR3 is TGTGCCAGCAAAGAGCGGCTAGCGGGGGGTTACGAGCAGTACTTC. Amino acid sequence: CASKERLAGGYEQYF. The chain employs TRBV11-3 and TRBJ2-7, with 11 bases that match TRBD2. V trimming: 7 bases; J trimming: 4 bases; junction bases outside the gene matches: 9. The CDR3 consists of 15 residues. CDR1 and CDR2 (germline): SGHNT, YENEEA.

V is TRBV4-3 and J is TRBJ1-2; no clear D gene. Trimming left V 0 bases short and J 4 bases short, with 12 bases between. Looked up from germline, CDR1 is LGHNA and CDR2 is YSLEER. This CDR3 is 15 amino acids long. CDR3 coding DNA: TGCGCCAGCAGCCAAGATTGGCAGGCGCTCTATGGCTACACCTTC. It yields the protein CASSQDWQALYGYTF.

The gene calls are TRBV6-5 and TRBJ1-6; 9 bases align to TRBD1. The germline gives CDR1 MNHEY, CDR2 SVGAGI. The CDR3 has 13 amino acids. V gave up 7 bases and J gave up 14 bases; unmatched junction bases: 9. This CDR3 is CASTLGQGRALHF. The CDR3 bases are TGTGCCAGCACCCTAGGACAGGGGAGGGCCCTCCACTTT.

The chain has TRBV27 and TRBJ1-2; 7 bases line up with TRBD1. The V and J ends lost 10 bases and 4 bases, in that order; junction bases with no gene match: 6. Germline loops: CDR1 MNHEY, CDR2 SMNVEV (reference sequence). The length of the CDR3 is 12 residues. Written as DNA, the CDR3 is TGTGCCACCGGGGACAGTAGCTATGGCTACACCTTC. This gives the protein CATGDSSYGYTF.

This rearrangement joins TRBV25-1 to TRBJ1-1; the D is unclear. Germline V gene sequence: CDR1 MGHDK, CDR2 SYGVNS. The CDR3 sequence is 15 residues long. Between the trimmed V and J ends, which lost 6 bases and 0 bases, there was a span of 14 bases. The CDR3 DNA reads TGTGCCAGCAGCCTAACGCAAGGAGTGAACACTGAAGCTTTCTTT. It encodes CASSLTQGVNTEAFF.

The V call is TRBV5-4, the J call TRBJ1-6; TRBD1 is a possible D gene (5 bases). Looked up from germline, CDR1 is SGHNT and CDR2 is YYREEE (reference sequence). The CDR3 sequence is 18 residues long. V was pared by 3 bases and J by 0 bases, with 16 bases between. The CDR3 DNA sequence: TGTGCCAGCAGCTACTCGCAGGGTTCTAGCTCCTATAATTCACCCCTCCACTTT. Amino acid sequence: CASSYSQGSSSYNSPLHF. Based on the CDR3 plus reference TRBV5-4 and TRBJ1-6, the full variable domain is ETGVTQSPTHLIKTRGQQVTLRCSSQSGHNTVSWYQQALGQGPQFIFQYYREEENGRGNFPPRFSGLQFPNYSSELNVNALELDDSALYLCASSYSQGSSSYNSPLHFGNGTRLTVT.